This TCR beta chain was obtained from a study of vaccination effects on CD4 cells after COVID-19. Across the study: Vaccination followed sampling of two convalescent patients by 16 days and one week respectively.

Sequencing in the ViraFEST assay came after antigen-specific CD4+ T cells had been expanded with viral peptide pools, which were used to stimulate PBMC. Subsequent to a culture period of 10 to 11 days, CD4+ T cells were isolated. This person caught SARS-CoV-2 sometime from March to December 2020, and PCR testing confirmed the infection. The length of the CDR3 is 14 residues. With V trimmed by 2 bases and J by 4 bases, 4 bases remained unmatched. Germline CDR1 reads KGHSH; CDR2 reads LQKENI. In regard to this clone: The antigen is undetermined.

TCRdb keeps only in-frame clones here, not all; method: immunoSEQ multiplex PCR. The profile shows some 35,000 clones, around 73% of them singletons. This specimen consisted of CD4+ T cells from PBMCs cultured with HCoV-NL63 spike peptides, obtained before COVID-19 vaccination. This chain joins TRBV18 and TRBJ2-7; 8 bases match TRBD1. This receptor was taken from a human donor who had a prior SARS-CoV-2 infection. CDR3 nucleotides: TGTGCCAGCTCACCAACCGGGACAGGTTACGAGCAGTACTTC. This translates into CASSPTGTGYEQYF.